This TCR beta chain was identified during a study of radiation and T cells in renal cell carcinoma. Points from the study as a whole: Baseline intratumoral clonotype presence is unknown without pretreatment biopsies.

The sample's time point: blood 4 weeks post-SBRT, at nephrectomy. The treatment was: 15 Gy SBRT to primary tumor, nephrectomy 4 weeks later. Nephrectomy followed 15 Gy stereotactic body radiation by 4 weeks. Radiation-treated patients gave blood at baseline, week 2 and week 4. The table came from immunoSEQ multiplex PCR; TCRdb's copy has only in-frame clones and leaves some out. The repertoire holds about 43,000 clones, around four fifths seen once, with 25% to 35% in the top ten. The table lists this clone with a few counts. Its antigen is not identified. Trimming stripped 5 bases from V and 4 bases from J, with 8 bases between. The CDR3 sequence is 12 residues long. CDR1 and CDR2 (germline): MNHNY, SVGAGI (reference sequence).

The source material was blood, sampled from a patient whose treatment included radiotherapy and nephrectomy. The rearrangement links TRBV6-6 to TRBJ1-2; D unresolved. The sequence derives from a woman in her 70s with renal cell carcinoma. The DNA for the CDR3 is TGTGCCAGCAGTAGGGCACCCTATGGCTACACCTTC. Translated, it gives CASSRAPYGYTF.